This T cell receptor beta chain came from a study of blood T cells in healthy people across ages. Study at large: Per two T cells, template switching captured roughly one barcoded beta molecule.

A sample-barcoded 5' primer and a J-beta primer mix were used in a second PCR of roughly 7 to 11 cycles. From the 5' RACE reads, TCRdb called clonotypes with MiXCR, one entry per CDR3 protein. The repertoire holds 780,000 or so distinct CDR3 sequences, with more than 20% as singletons. V was clipped by 5 bases and J by 0 bases; unmatched bases: 18. In germline, CDR1 is MDHEN, CDR2 SYDVKM. The CDR3 loop spans 19 amino acids. This sample also appeared in a second study, on T cells of mothers and their children.

This receptor was taken from a boy between 5 and 17 years old in good health. Sequenced material: blood. The V gene is TRBV28, the J gene TRBJ2-7; 8 bases are a match to TRBD1. The chain's CDR3 is CASSPNLGQVRFSSYEQYF. The CDR3 nucleotides read TGTGCCAGCAGTCCTAACTTGGGACAGGTTCGTTTTAGCTCCTACGAGCAGTACTTC.